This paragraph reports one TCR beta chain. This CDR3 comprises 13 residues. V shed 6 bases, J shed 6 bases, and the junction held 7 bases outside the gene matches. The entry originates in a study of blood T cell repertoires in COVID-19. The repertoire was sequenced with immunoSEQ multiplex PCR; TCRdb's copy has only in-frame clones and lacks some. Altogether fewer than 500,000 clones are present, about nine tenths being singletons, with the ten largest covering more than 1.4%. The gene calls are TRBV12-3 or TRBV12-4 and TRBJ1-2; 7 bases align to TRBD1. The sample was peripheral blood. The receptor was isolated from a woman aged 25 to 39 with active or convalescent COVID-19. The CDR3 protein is CASRNRGFHGYTF. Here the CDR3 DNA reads TGTGCCAGCAGGAACAGGGGATTCCATGGCTACACCTTC.